This TCR beta chain stems from a study of blood T cell repertoires in COVID-19. Study-wide context: Sites across the United States, Italy and Spain contributed samples from acute and convalescent COVID-19.

This clone was observed a handful of times. Assay: immunoSEQ multiplex PCR; the TCRdb copy retains only in-frame clones and omits some. In the table there are some 270,000 clones, about four fifths of which are singletons. CDR3 size: 14 residues. V gave up 5 bases and J gave up 6 bases; unmatched junction bases: 5. Germline V gene lookup returns CDR1 LNHDA and CDR2 SQIVND (reference sequence). The TCR comes from a person aged 70 to 80 with COVID-19, enrolled during active disease. Sequenced material: peripheral blood. The gene calls are TRBV19 and TRBJ2-1; 9 positions match TRBD2. The CDR3 is CASSRREGPNEQFF. In DNA form, the CDR3 reads TGTGCCAGTAGTCGGCGGGAGGGCCCCAATGAGCAGTTCTTC.